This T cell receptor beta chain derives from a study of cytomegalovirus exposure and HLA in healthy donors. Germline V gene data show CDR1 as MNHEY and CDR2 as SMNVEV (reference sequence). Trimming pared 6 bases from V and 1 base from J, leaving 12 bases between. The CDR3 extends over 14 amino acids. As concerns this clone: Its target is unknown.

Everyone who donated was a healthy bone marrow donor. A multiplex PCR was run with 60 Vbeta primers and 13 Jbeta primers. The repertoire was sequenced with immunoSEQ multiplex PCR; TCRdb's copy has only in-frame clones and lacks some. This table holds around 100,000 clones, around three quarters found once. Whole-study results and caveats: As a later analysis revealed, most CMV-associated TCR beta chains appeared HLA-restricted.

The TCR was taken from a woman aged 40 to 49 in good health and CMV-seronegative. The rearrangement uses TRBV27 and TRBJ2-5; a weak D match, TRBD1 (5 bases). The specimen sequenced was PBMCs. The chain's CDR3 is CASRPGSSQETQYF. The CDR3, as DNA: TGTGCCAGCAGACCAGGGTCCTCCCAAGAGACCCAGTACTTC.